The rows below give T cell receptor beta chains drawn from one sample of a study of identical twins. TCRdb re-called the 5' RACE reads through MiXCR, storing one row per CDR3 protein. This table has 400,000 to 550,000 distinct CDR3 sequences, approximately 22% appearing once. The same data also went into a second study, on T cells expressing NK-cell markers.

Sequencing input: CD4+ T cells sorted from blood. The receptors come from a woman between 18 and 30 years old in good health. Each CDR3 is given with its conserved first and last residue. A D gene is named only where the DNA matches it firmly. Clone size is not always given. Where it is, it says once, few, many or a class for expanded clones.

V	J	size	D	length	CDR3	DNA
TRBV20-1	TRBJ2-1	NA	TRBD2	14	CSALSGRPTNEQFF	TGCAGTGCTCTTAGCGGGAGGCCTACGAATGAGCAGTTCTTC
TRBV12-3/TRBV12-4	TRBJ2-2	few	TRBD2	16	CASSRSGSKNTGELFF	TGTGCCAGCAGTCGAAGCGGGAGTAAGAACACCGGGGAGCTGTTTTTT
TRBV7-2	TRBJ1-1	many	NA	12	CASSFLIGWAFF	TGTGCCAGCAGCTTTCTTATAGGGTGGGCTTTCTTT
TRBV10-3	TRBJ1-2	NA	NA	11	CAISPGGGYTF	TGTGCCATCAGCCCGGGGGGCGGCTACACCTTC
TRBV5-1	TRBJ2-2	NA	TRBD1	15	CASSWTGENTGELFF	TGCGCCAGCAGCTGGACAGGGGAGAACACCGGGGAGCTGTTTTTT
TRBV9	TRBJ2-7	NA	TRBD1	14	CASSPGTGEYEQYF	TGTGCCAGCAGCCCGGGGACAGGGGAATACGAGCAGTACTTC
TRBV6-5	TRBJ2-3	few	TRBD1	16	CASSFTGTGSTDTQYF	TGTGCCAGCAGTTTCACTGGGACAGGGTCCACAGATACGCAGTATTTT
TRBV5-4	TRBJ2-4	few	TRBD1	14	CASSLPGRGQVQYF	TGTGCCAGCAGCTTGCCCGGCAGGGGACAGGTTCAGTACTTC
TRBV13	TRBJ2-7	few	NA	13	CASSDTGFYEQYF	TGTGCCAGCAGCGATACAGGGTTCTACGAGCAGTACTTC
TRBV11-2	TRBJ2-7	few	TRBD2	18	CASSLDPLPAGGTYEQYF	TGTGCCAGCAGCTTAGATCCCCTACCAGCGGGAGGGACCTACGAGCAGTACTTC
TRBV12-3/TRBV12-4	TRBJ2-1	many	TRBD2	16	CASSLRGGLAKNEQFF	TGTGCCAGCAGTCTTCGAGGAGGACTAGCGAAAAATGAGCAGTTCTTC
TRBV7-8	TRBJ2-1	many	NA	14	CASSRRPTYNEQFF	TGTGCCAGCAGCCGCCGACCAACCTACAATGAGCAGTTCTTC
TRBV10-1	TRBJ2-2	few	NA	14	CASARGSDTGELFF	TGCGCCAGCGCGAGGGGTTCCGACACCGGGGAGCTGTTTTTT
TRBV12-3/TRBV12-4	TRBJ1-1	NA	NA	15	CASSPMGGLNTEAFF	TGTGCCAGCTCCCCAATGGGGGGCCTGAACACTGAAGCTTTCTTT
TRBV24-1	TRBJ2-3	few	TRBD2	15	CATSDPGGSTDTQYF	TGTGCCACCAGTGATCCTGGCGGGAGTACAGATACGCAGTATTTT
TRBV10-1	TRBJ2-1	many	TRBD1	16	CASSESGTGTYNEQFF	TGCGCCAGCAGTGAGTCCGGGACAGGCACCTACAATGAGCAGTTCTTC
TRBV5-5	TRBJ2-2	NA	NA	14	CASSYYRDIRELFF	TGTGCCAGCAGCTACTACAGGGATATCCGGGAGCTGTTTTTT
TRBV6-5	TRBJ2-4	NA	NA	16	CASSYWARGSKNIQYF	TGTGCCAGCAGTTACTGGGCTCGGGGATCCAAAAACATTCAGTACTTC
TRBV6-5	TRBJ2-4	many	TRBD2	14	CASSYWEGDSIQYF	TGTGCCAGCAGTTACTGGGAGGGCGATAGCATTCAGTACTTC
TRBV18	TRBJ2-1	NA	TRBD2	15	CASSPSGASYNEQFF	TGTGCCAGCTCACCGAGCGGGGCCTCCTACAATGAGCAGTTCTTC
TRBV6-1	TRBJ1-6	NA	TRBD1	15	CASSTRPGTGTALHF	TGTGCCAGCAGTACCCGTCCCGGGACAGGAACGGCCCTCCACTTT
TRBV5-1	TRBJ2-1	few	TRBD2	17	CASSLRPAGGNGNEQFF	TGCGCCAGCAGCTTGAGACCAGCGGGAGGGAATGGGAATGAGCAGTTCTTC
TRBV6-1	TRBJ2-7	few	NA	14	CATARARLSYEQYF	TGTGCCACCGCGCGGGCACGTTTATCCTACGAGCAGTACTTC
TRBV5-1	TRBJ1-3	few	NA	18	CASSRRPEPTSSGNTIYF	TGCGCCAGCAGCCGGCGGCCAGAACCGACAAGCTCTGGAAACACCATATATTTT
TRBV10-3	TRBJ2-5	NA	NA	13	CAISESVRETQYF	TGTGCCATCAGTGAGTCAGTGCGAGAGACCCAGTACTTC
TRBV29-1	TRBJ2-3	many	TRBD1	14	CSVDPGTGGDTQYF	TGCAGCGTTGACCCCGGGACAGGGGGAGATACGCAGTATTTT
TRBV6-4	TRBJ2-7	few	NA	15	CASSDSNQGAYEQYF	TGTGCCAGCAGTGACTCGAATCAGGGAGCCTACGAGCAGTACTTC
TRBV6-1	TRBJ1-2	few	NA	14	CASREGVTLYGYTF	TGTGCCAGCAGAGAAGGGGTCACCCTCTATGGCTACACCTTC
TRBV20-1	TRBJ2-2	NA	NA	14	CSASKQLIAGELFF	TGCAGTGCTAGCAAGCAGCTGATAGCAGGGGAGCTGTTTTTT
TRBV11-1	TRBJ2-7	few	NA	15	CASSLSRGGSYEQYF	TGTGCCAGCAGCTTAAGCAGGGGGGGATCCTACGAGCAGTACTTC
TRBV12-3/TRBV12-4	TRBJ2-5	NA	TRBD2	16	CASSLFSGGSRGTQYF	TGTGCCAGCAGTTTATTTAGCGGGGGCAGCCGGGGGACCCAGTACTTC
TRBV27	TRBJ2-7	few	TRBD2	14	CASSLLTSGGSQYF	TGTGCCAGCAGTTTATTAACTAGCGGAGGATCGCAGTACTTC
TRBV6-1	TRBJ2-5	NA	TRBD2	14	CASSPGLATRTQYF	TGTGCCAGCAGTCCGGGACTAGCGACCCGGACCCAGTACTTC
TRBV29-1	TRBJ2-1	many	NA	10	CSADSHEQFF	TGCAGCGCTGACAGTCATGAGCAGTTCTTC
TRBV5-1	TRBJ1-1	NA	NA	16	CASSLVGLGRNTEAFF	TGCGCCAGCAGCCTGGTGGGGTTGGGGAGAAACACTGAAGCTTTCTTT